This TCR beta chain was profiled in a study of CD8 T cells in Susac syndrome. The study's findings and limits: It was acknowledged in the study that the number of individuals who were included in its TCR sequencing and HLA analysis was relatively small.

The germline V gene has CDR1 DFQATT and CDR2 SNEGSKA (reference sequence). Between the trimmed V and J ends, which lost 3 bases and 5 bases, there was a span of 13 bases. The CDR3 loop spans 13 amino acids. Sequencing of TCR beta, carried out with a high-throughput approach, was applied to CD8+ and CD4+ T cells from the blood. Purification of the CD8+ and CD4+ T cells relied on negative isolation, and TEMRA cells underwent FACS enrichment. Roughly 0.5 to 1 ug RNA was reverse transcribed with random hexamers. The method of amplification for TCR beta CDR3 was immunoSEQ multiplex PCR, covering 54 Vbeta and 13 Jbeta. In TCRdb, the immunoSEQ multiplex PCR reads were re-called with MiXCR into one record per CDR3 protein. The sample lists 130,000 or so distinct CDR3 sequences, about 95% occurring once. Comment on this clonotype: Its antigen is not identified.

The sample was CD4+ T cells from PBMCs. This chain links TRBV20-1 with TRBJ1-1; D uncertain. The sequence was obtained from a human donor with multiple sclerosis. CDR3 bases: TGCAGTGCTAGTCCCCAGGTAAGGACTGAAGCTTTCTTT. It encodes CSASPQVRTEAFF.